This is a list of T cell receptor beta chains from one sample in a study of Ad26.COV2.S vaccination and SARS-CoV-2 variants. Generated by immunoSEQ multiplex PCR, the TCRdb table keeps only in-frame clones and is missing some. The table includes hundreds of thousands of clones, 92% detected once. The source was peripheral blood, collected after recovery from COVID-19. The receptors shown here come from a human donor who had recovered from COVID-19. The CDR3 runs from the conserved cysteine through the conserved F or W. D genes are given only for firm matches. Clone size appears in some rows only: once, few, many, or a class for an expanded clone.

-,-,TRBJ2-4,TRBV4-1,TGCGCCAGCAGTCCACTCTTAGCCAAAAACATTCAGTACTTC,CASSPLLAKNIQYF
-,-,TRBJ2-7,TRBV7-9,TGTGCCAGCAGCTTAAGGACCTACGAGCAGTACTTC,CASSLRTYEQYF
TRBD1,-,TRBJ1-4,TRBV2,TGTGCCAGCAGCTTGGACGGACAGGGGAATGAAAAACTGTTTTTT,CASSLDGQGNEKLFF
-,-,TRBJ2-1,TRBV5-6,TGTGCCAGCAGCTTTGGAGGGGGCCGGCAGTTCTTC,CASSFGGGRQFF
TRBD2,-,TRBJ2-1,TRBV5-1,TGCGCCAGCAGCTTGGTGGGGGGGTCCTACAATGAGCAGTTCTTC,CASSLVGGSYNEQFF
TRBD1,few,TRBJ1-5,TRBV7-8,TGTGCCAGCAGCTTATCGCCCAGGGACAGGGGCCCCAATCAGCCCCAGCATTTT,CASSLSPRDRGPNQPQHF
-,few,TRBJ1-5,TRBV27,TGTGCCAGCAGTCCCCAGGATGGGGTCAATCAGCCCCAGCATTTT,CASSPQDGVNQPQHF
-,many,TRBJ2-7,TRBV27,TGTGCCAGCAGTTTTGGGGGCAGCTTACTTACGGAGGAGTACTTC,CASSFGGSLLTEEYF
-,-,TRBJ1-1,TRBV21-1,TGTGCCAGCAGGGAAAGCCGGGGGGCTGAAGCTTTCTTT,CASRESRGAEAFF
-,once,TRBJ1-1,TRBV5-6,TGTGCCAGCAGCTCACAAGTAGCAGGGAACACTGAAGCTTTCTTT,CASSSQVAGNTEAFF